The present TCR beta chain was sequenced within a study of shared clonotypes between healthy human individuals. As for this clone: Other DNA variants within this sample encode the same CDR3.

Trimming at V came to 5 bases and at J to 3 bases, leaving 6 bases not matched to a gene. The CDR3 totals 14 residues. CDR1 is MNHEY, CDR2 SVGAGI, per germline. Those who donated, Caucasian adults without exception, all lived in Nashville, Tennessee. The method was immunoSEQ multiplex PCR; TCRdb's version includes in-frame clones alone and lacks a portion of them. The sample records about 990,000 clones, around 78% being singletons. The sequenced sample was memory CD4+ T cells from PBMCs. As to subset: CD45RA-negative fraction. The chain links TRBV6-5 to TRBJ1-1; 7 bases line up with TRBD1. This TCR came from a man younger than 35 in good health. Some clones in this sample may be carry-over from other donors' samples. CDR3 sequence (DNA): TGTGCCAGCAGTCGACAGGGTAGGGACACTGAAGCTTTCTTT. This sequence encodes CASSRQGRDTEAFF.